These T cell receptor beta chains were read from a single sample in a study of cytomegalovirus exposure and HLA in healthy donors. Method: immunoSEQ multiplex PCR; TCRdb's copy keeps in-frame clones and lacks some. The sample features around 52,000 clones, with approximately 11% in its top ten. The specimen was PBMCs. The receptors stem from a woman aged 45-60 years in good health and CMV-seropositive. Both conserved end residues are part of each CDR3. A D gene is named only where the DNA matches it firmly.

j_call: TRBJ1-4
v_call: TRBV7-2
d_call: NA
cdr3_aa: CASSSAGAVNEKLFF
cdr3_nt: TGTGCCAGCAGCTCCGCAGGGGCAGTGAATGAAAAACTGTTTTTT

j_call: TRBJ1-4
v_call: TRBV15
d_call: TRBD1
cdr3_aa: CATSSRGQGEKLFF
cdr3_nt: TGTGCCACCAGCAGTCGAGGACAGGGTGAAAAACTGTTTTTT

j_call: TRBJ2-2
v_call: TRBV4-2
d_call: NA
cdr3_aa: CASSEEWGNRELFF
cdr3_nt: TGTGCCAGCAGCGAAGAATGGGGCAACCGGGAGCTGTTTTTT

j_call: TRBJ2-7
v_call: TRBV15
d_call: NA
cdr3_aa: CATSRYREFGEQYF
cdr3_nt: TGTGCCACCAGCAGATACCGGGAGTTCGGGGAGCAGTACTTC

j_call: TRBJ2-7
v_call: TRBV6-5
d_call: TRBD2
cdr3_aa: CASSYKGTSGNYEQYF
cdr3_nt: TGTGCCAGCAGTTACAAGGGGACTAGCGGAAATTACGAGCAGTACTTC

j_call: TRBJ1-5
v_call: TRBV6-5
d_call: NA
cdr3_aa: CASSYSMDSNQPQHF
cdr3_nt: TGTGCCAGCAGTTACTCGATGGACAGTAATCAGCCCCAGCATTTT

j_call: TRBJ1-5
v_call: TRBV2
d_call: TRBD1
cdr3_aa: CASLTGTGGNQPQHF
cdr3_nt: TGTGCCAGCCTGACAGGGACTGGGGGCAATCAGCCCCAGCATTTT

j_call: TRBJ1-4
v_call: TRBV6-5
d_call: TRBD1
cdr3_aa: CASSFTGDGEKLFF
cdr3_nt: TGTGCCAGCAGTTTTACAGGGGACGGTGAAAAACTGTTTTTT

j_call: TRBJ1-1
v_call: TRBV19
d_call: TRBD1
cdr3_aa: CASSPGQGAANTEAFF
cdr3_nt: TGTGCCAGTAGTCCGGGACAGGGGGCGGCGAACACTGAAGCTTTCTTT

j_call: TRBJ2-7
v_call: TRBV18
d_call: NA
cdr3_aa: CASSPLAAYEQYF
cdr3_nt: TGTGCCAGCTCACCGTTAGCGGCCTACGAGCAGTACTTC

j_call: TRBJ1-3
v_call: TRBV7-2
d_call: TRBD1
cdr3_aa: CASSPDRRRNTIYF
cdr3_nt: TGTGCCAGCAGCCCGGACAGGAGGCGAAACACCATATATTTT

j_call: TRBJ2-1
v_call: TRBV11-2
d_call: TRBD2
cdr3_aa: CASSLDRAGVGNEQFF
cdr3_nt: TGTGCCAGCAGCTTAGATAGAGCGGGAGTTGGGAATGAGCAGTTCTTC

j_call: TRBJ1-2
v_call: TRBV11-2
d_call: NA
cdr3_aa: CASSLDPGYGYTF
cdr3_nt: TGTGCCAGCAGCTTAGATCCAGGCTATGGCTACACCTTC

j_call: TRBJ2-2
v_call: TRBV5-4
d_call: TRBD2
cdr3_aa: CASSFPSGNTGELFF
cdr3_nt: TGTGCCAGCAGCTTTCCTAGCGGCAACACCGGGGAGCTGTTTTTT

j_call: TRBJ1-5
v_call: TRBV28
d_call: NA
cdr3_aa: CASNVALGGGQPQHF
cdr3_nt: TGTGCGAGCAACGTGGCTTTGGGGGGAGGTCAGCCCCAGCATTTT

j_call: TRBJ1-5
v_call: TRBV28
d_call: TRBD1
cdr3_aa: CASSAPGTGLYSNQPQHF
cdr3_nt: TGTGCCAGCAGTGCACCCGGGACAGGACTTTATAGCAATCAGCCCCAGCATTTT

j_call: TRBJ2-7
v_call: TRBV6-5
d_call: TRBD1
cdr3_aa: CASSYSTGGYEQYF
cdr3_nt: TGTGCCAGCAGTTACTCGACAGGGGGCTACGAGCAGTACTTC

j_call: TRBJ2-3
v_call: TRBV5-5
d_call: NA
cdr3_aa: CASSLSFRGRDTQYF
cdr3_nt: TGTGCCAGCAGCTTGTCGTTCAGAGGCAGAGATACGCAGTATTTT

j_call: TRBJ1-4
v_call: TRBV9
d_call: TRBD1
cdr3_aa: CASSPGQGYEKLFF
cdr3_nt: TGTGCCAGCAGCCCGGGACAGGGGTATGAAAAACTGTTTTTT

j_call: TRBJ2-2
v_call: TRBV10-1
d_call: TRBD2
cdr3_aa: CASKGTSSPGELFF
cdr3_nt: TGCGCCAGCAAAGGGACTAGCTCCCCCGGGGAGCTGTTTTTT

j_call: TRBJ2-7
v_call: TRBV5-1
d_call: NA
cdr3_aa: CASSPQTASSYEQYF
cdr3_nt: TGCGCCAGCAGCCCCCAGACAGCAAGCTCCTACGAGCAGTACTTC

j_call: TRBJ1-2
v_call: TRBV6-5
d_call: NA
cdr3_aa: CASSPGGAGNYGYTF
cdr3_nt: TGTGCCAGCAGTCCGGGGGGGGCAGGGAACTATGGCTACACCTTC

j_call: TRBJ2-6
v_call: TRBV7-3
d_call: NA
cdr3_aa: CASSGNGRGRANVLTF
cdr3_nt: TGTGCCAGCAGCGGCAATGGGCGGGGACGGGCCAACGTCCTGACTTTC

j_call: TRBJ2-7
v_call: TRBV6-1
d_call: TRBD2
cdr3_aa: CASSPAGRYEQYF
cdr3_nt: TGTGCCAGCAGTCCAGCGGGAAGGTACGAGCAGTACTTC

j_call: TRBJ2-1
v_call: TRBV4-2
d_call: TRBD2
cdr3_aa: CASSQEDSGGYNEQFF
cdr3_nt: TGTGCCAGCAGCCAAGAGGATAGCGGGGGGTACAATGAGCAGTTCTTC

j_call: TRBJ2-7
v_call: TRBV6-1
d_call: TRBD2
cdr3_aa: CASSEAAGGSYEQYF
cdr3_nt: TGTGCCAGCAGTGAAGCAGCGGGGGGCTCCTACGAGCAGTACTTC

j_call: TRBJ2-7
v_call: TRBV27
d_call: NA
cdr3_aa: CASSFNPGVSGEQYF
cdr3_nt: TGTGCCAGCAGTTTCAATCCAGGGGTATCGGGCGAGCAGTACTTC

j_call: TRBJ1-1
v_call: TRBV6-5
d_call: TRBD1
cdr3_aa: CASSYSSGTVNTEAFF
cdr3_nt: TGTGCCAGCAGTTACTCGTCTGGGACAGTGAACACTGAAGCTTTCTTT

j_call: TRBJ2-3
v_call: TRBV28
d_call: NA
cdr3_aa: CASSWMSFSADTQYF
cdr3_nt: TGTGCCAGCAGCTGGATGAGCTTTAGCGCAGATACGCAGTATTTT

j_call: TRBJ2-3
v_call: TRBV19
d_call: TRBD2
cdr3_aa: CASSWAGGQEDTQYF
cdr3_nt: TGTGCCAGTAGTTGGGCGGGGGGGCAGGAAGATACGCAGTATTTT

j_call: TRBJ2-1
v_call: TRBV19
d_call: TRBD2
cdr3_aa: CASSTGLAGGYNEQFF
cdr3_nt: TGTGCCAGTAGTACGGGACTAGCGGGGGGGTACAATGAGCAGTTCTTC

j_call: TRBJ1-5
v_call: TRBV19
d_call: TRBD1
cdr3_aa: CATKEGRGLSGQPQHF
cdr3_nt: TGTGCCACCAAGGAGGGCAGGGGGTTGTCAGGTCAGCCCCAGCATTTT

j_call: TRBJ1-2
v_call: TRBV4-3
d_call: NA
cdr3_aa: CASSQEIGGNGYTF
cdr3_nt: TGCGCCAGCAGCCAAGAAATAGGGGGTAACGGCTACACCTTC

j_call: TRBJ2-2
v_call: TRBV7-2
d_call: TRBD1
cdr3_aa: CASPRTTGRNTGELFF
cdr3_nt: TGTGCCAGCCCCCGCACGACAGGGCGGAACACCGGGGAGCTGTTTTTT

j_call: TRBJ2-7
v_call: TRBV4-1
d_call: NA
cdr3_aa: CASSQETLLAYEQYF
cdr3_nt: TGCGCCAGCAGCCAAGAAACTCTCTTAGCGTACGAGCAGTACTTC

j_call: TRBJ2-3
v_call: TRBV7-2
d_call: TRBD1
cdr3_aa: CASSLDGTGRTDTQYF
cdr3_nt: TGTGCCAGCAGCTTAGACGGGACAGGGCGCACAGATACGCAGTATTTT

j_call: TRBJ2-7
v_call: TRBV6-5
d_call: NA
cdr3_aa: CASSYEGGTTYEQYF
cdr3_nt: TGTGCCAGCAGTTACGAAGGCGGGACGACCTACGAGCAGTACTTC

j_call: TRBJ2-1
v_call: TRBV7-2
d_call: TRBD2
cdr3_aa: CASSLASGGFPSRSGNEQFF
cdr3_nt: TGTGCCAGCAGCCTAGCCAGCGGGGGGTTTCCTTCGCGGTCCGGCAATGAGCAGTTCTTC